The entry below describes one TCR beta chain. The antigen remains unidentified. Sequencing involved patients with CD8+CD57+ cell expansion previously shown by flow cytometry. Sampling of blood occurred while the patients had still received no therapy. The sample is drawn from a study of CD8+CD57+ T cells in acquired aplastic anemia. Study information: When averaged, DNA from sorted CD4+ and CD8+ cells came to around 3.4 ug. General observations from the study: Almost 30 shared CD8+ CDR3s appeared highly expressed within patients' immunodominant clones.

Genomic DNA acted as the template from which TCR beta VDJ combination and CDR3 sequence profiling were carried out. From the reads, TCRdb called clonotypes with MiXCR, one entry per CDR3 protein. The data show 160,000 or so distinct CDR3 sequences, with roughly 50% seen just once and 3.2% held by the top ten. There are 16 residues in the CDR3. Germline trimming cut 0 bases from V and 2 bases from J; bases unmatched to any gene: 5. Germline V gene data show CDR1 as DFQATT and CDR2 as SNEGSKA (reference sequence). This clonotype was obtained from a human donor with aplastic anemia. Sequencing was carried out using sorted CD4+, CD8+, or CD8+CD57+ T cells (not recorded which) from PBMCs. The chain joins TRBV20-1 to TRBJ1-3, with 9 bases fitting TRBD1. The chain's CDR3 is CSAREPTGGTGNTIYF. DNA for the CDR3: TGCAGTGCTAGAGAACCCACAGGGGGCACTGGAAACACCATATATTTT.